The rows below give T cell receptor beta chains drawn from one sample of a study of shared clonotypes between healthy human individuals. TCRdb keeps only in-frame clones here, not all; method: immunoSEQ multiplex PCR. The sample holds roughly 2.5 million clones; 90% to 95% are singletons and the top ten take 0.13% to 0.15%. The sample was naive CD4+ T cells sorted from blood. All receptors come from a man aged 18 to 35 in good health. Both conserved end residues are part of each CDR3. A D gene is named only where the DNA matches it firmly. A row's size may be missing; if present it is once, few, many or a size class.

d_call	j_call	v_call	clone_size	cdr3_aa	cdr3_nt
TRBD2	TRBJ2-1	TRBV27	-	CASSLLSGSRYNEQFF	TGTGCCAGCAGTTTGCTAAGCGGGAGTCGCTACAATGAGCAGTTCTTC
-	TRBJ1-2	TRBV7-2	once	CASSLRHGGAGGYTF	TGTGCCAGCAGCTTACGACATGGGGGAGCGGGTGGCTACACCTTC
TRBD1	TRBJ1-1	TRBV14	-	CASSLRTGGKNTEAFF	TGTGCCAGCAGCCTTAGGACAGGGGGTAAGAACACTGAAGCTTTCTTT
TRBD1	TRBJ2-7	TRBV28	-	CASSGDRRSYEQYF	TGTGCCAGCAGTGGGGACAGGCGCTCCTACGAGCAGTACTTC
TRBD1	TRBJ1-5	TRBV13	-	CASSLNRGLSEPQHF	TGTGCCAGCAGCTTAAACAGGGGGCTCTCTGAGCCCCAGCATTTT
-	TRBJ2-7	TRBV7-6	-	CASSSQQGGTYEQYF	TGTGCCAGCAGCTCACAACAGGGAGGAACCTACGAGCAGTACTTC
TRBD2	TRBJ2-3	TRBV5-1	once	CASSFVAGVLEDTQYF	TGCGCCAGCAGCTTCGTCGCGGGGGTTTTGGAAGATACGCAGTATTTT
TRBD2	TRBJ2-3	TRBV11-2	-	CASSLGAGEYTDTQYF	TGTGCCAGCAGCTTAGGGGCGGGAGAGTACACAGATACGCAGTATTTT
-	TRBJ2-1	TRBV19	-	CASSGLSSGYNEQFF	TGTGCCAGTAGCGGTCTCAGTTCGGGGTACAATGAGCAGTTCTTC
-	TRBJ2-3	TRBV2	-	CASSVQHGDTQYF	TGTGCCAGCAGTGTCCAGCACGGAGATACGCAGTATTTT
TRBD1	TRBJ1-1	TRBV7-2	-	CASSTRQGGAFF	TGTGCCAGCAGCACCCGACAGGGAGGGGCTTTCTTT
TRBD2	TRBJ2-3	TRBV18	-	CASSPLGLAGRDTQYF	TGTGCCAGCTCACCACTGGGACTAGCGGGACGAGATACGCAGTATTTT
-	TRBJ1-1	TRBV2	-	CASSPMGQGGQNEAFF	TGTGCCAGCAGTCCTATGGGGCAGGGTGGGCAGAATGAAGCTTTCTTT
-	TRBJ1-1	TRBV7-3	-	CASSPTPATGRAFF	TGTGCCAGCAGCCCGACGCCGGCGACCGGGAGAGCTTTCTTT
-	TRBJ1-2	TRBV27	-	CASSLGSGSGYTF	TGTGCCAGCAGCCTAGGGTCAGGTAGTGGCTACACCTTC
-	TRBJ1-5	TRBV2	-	CASSERGAQHF	TGTGCCAGCAGTGAAAGGGGGGCCCAGCATTTT
-	TRBJ1-4	TRBV11-2	-	CASSSKGQFNNEKLFF	TGTGCCAGCAGCTCTAAGGGCCAGTTCAATAATGAAAAACTGTTTTTT
-	TRBJ2-5	TRBV6-1	-	CASSVGDQETQYF	TGTGCCAGCAGTGTGGGGGACCAAGAGACCCAGTACTTC
TRBD1	TRBJ2-7	TRBV19	-	CASNYGTASYEQYF	TGTGCCAGTAACTACGGGACAGCATCCTACGAGCAGTACTTC
-	TRBJ1-1	TRBV5-1	-	CASSLTGGGVLAEAFF	TGCGCCAGCAGCTTGACCGGAGGGGGGGTATTAGCTGAAGCTTTCTTT
TRBD1	TRBJ1-1	TRBV18	-	CASSLGQSNTEAFF	TGTGCCAGCTCACTGGGACAGTCGAACACTGAAGCTTTCTTT
-	TRBJ2-7	TRBV7-2	-	CASSLAPGTVYEQYF	TGTGCCAGCAGCTTAGCCCCGGGGACGGTCTACGAGCAGTACTTC
-	TRBJ2-5	TRBV28	-	CAITRETQETQYF	TGTGCCATCACACGGGAGACCCAAGAGACCCAGTACTTC
-	TRBJ2-7	TRBV2	-	CASRRDSASGEQYF	TGTGCCAGCAGACGGGACTCCGCTAGTGGCGAGCAGTACTTC
-	TRBJ1-2	TRBV6-1	-	CASSLAARYGYTF	TGTGCCAGCAGTTTAGCAGCACGGTATGGCTACACCTTC
TRBD2	TRBJ2-1	TRBV7-2	-	CASSLARLAVSNEQFF	TGTGCCAGCAGCTTAGCGCGGCTAGCGGTTTCCAATGAGCAGTTCTTC
-	TRBJ1-5	TRBV10-2	-	CASSEYSSDQPQHF	TGCGCCAGCAGTGAGTACAGCTCGGATCAGCCCCAGCATTTT
-	TRBJ2-1	TRBV5-8	-	CASSFLSNEQFF	TGTGCCAGCAGCTTCCTAAGCAATGAGCAGTTCTTC
-	TRBJ2-7	TRBV15	-	CATSNYYEQYF	TGTGCCACCAGCAATTACTACGAGCAGTACTTC
-	TRBJ2-1	TRBV29-1	-	CSVEESGPQFF	TGCAGCGTTGAAGAGTCGGGACCACAGTTCTTC
-	TRBJ1-2	TRBV6-1	once	CASSERGQGHYGYTF	TGTGCCAGCAGTGAAAGGGGCCAGGGACACTATGGCTACACCTTC
-	TRBJ2-1	TRBV6-6	-	CASMGRQLVDEQFF	TGTGCCAGCATGGGCAGGCAACTTGTGGATGAGCAGTTCTTC
TRBD2	TRBJ2-3	TRBV5-1	-	CASSVLSGTTDTQYF	TGCGCCAGCAGCGTCCTTAGCGGGACCACAGATACGCAGTATTTT
TRBD1	TRBJ1-1	TRBV5-5	-	CASNQGAMNTEAFF	TGTGCCAGCAACCAGGGGGCTATGAACACTGAAGCTTTCTTT
TRBD2	TRBJ2-3	TRBV18	once	CASSSETSGGTDTQYF	TGTGCCAGCTCGTCCGAGACTAGCGGGGGGACAGATACGCAGTATTTT
-	TRBJ2-5	TRBV5-4	-	CASSYQGASQETQYF	TGTGCCAGCAGCTACCAGGGAGCTAGCCAAGAGACCCAGTACTTC
-	TRBJ2-7	TRBV15	-	CATSRGVDSPYEQYF	TGTGCCACCAGCAGAGGCGTGGACAGCCCCTACGAGCAGTACTTC
-	TRBJ2-7	TRBV4-1	-	CASSQGAGGEIYEQYF	TGCGCCAGCAGCCAAGGAGCAGGGGGGGAAATCTACGAGCAGTACTTC
-	TRBJ2-7	TRBV5-5	-	CASSLVHLDSSYEQYF	TGTGCCAGCAGCTTGGTCCATCTGGACAGTTCCTACGAGCAGTACTTC
TRBD1	TRBJ2-3	TRBV5-8	-	CASSPRGTGGFFASTDTQYF	TGTGCCAGCAGCCCCAGGGGGACAGGGGGCTTCTTTGCTAGCACAGATACGCAGTATTTT